Shown below are 5 T cell receptor beta chains from a single sample sequenced in a study of T cells expressing NK-cell markers. TCRdb reworked the 5' RACE reads into one entry per CDR3 protein, no DNA. The sample totals around 100,000 distinct CDR3 sequences. Sequencing used blood T cells: a sorted CD56 or NKG2C T cell subset, CD4+ or CD8+ T cells, or bulk PBMC T cells (not recorded which). All receptors come from a woman between 18 and 70 years old in good health.

The chain employs TRBV7-8 and TRBJ2-7; the D call from TCRdb, TRBD2, cannot be confirmed without DNA. Germline V gene lookup returns CDR1 SGHVS and CDR2 FQNEAQ. The CDR3 is made up of 16 amino acids. The CDR3: CASSLWGSGASYEQYF.

This chain connects TRBV29-1 to TRBJ2-2; without DNA, the TCRdb call of TRBD1 cannot be checked. Germline V gene lookup returns CDR1 SQVTM and CDR2 ANQGSEA. This CDR3 has 14 amino acids. The chain's CDR3 is CSVEHGTGTGELFF.

The chain uses TRBV12-3 or TRBV12-4 and TRBJ2-3; the D call of TRBD1 rests on TCRdb alone, since no DNA is present to check it. The CDR3 consists of 15 residues. The CDR3 sequence is CASTTGTGGTDTQYF.

The V and J genes are TRBV5-1 and TRBJ2-7; without DNA, the TCRdb call of TRBD1 cannot be checked. The CDR3 consists of 15 residues. Germline CDR1 is SGHRS and CDR2 is YFSETQ. The CDR3 reads CASSWTGTGAYEQYF.

This sequence joins TRBV28 and TRBJ2-1; TCRdb gives TRBD1 as the D gene, but with no DNA this cannot be confirmed. CDR3 length equals 16 residues. CDR1 is MDHEN and CDR2 is SYDVKM in the germline V gene. CDR3 loop: CASSLLQAVTGNEQFF.